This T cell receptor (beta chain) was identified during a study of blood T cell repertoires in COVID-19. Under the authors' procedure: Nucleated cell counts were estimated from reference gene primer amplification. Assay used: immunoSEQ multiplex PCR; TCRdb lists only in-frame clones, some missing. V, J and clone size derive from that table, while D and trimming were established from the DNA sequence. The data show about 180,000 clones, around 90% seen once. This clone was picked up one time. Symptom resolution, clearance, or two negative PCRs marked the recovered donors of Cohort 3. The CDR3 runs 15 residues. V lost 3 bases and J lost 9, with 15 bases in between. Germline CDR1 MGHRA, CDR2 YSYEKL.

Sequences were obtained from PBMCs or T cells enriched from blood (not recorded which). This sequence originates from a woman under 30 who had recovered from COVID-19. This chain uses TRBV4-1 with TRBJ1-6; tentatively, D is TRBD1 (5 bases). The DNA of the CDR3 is TGCGCCAGCAGCCAGGCAGGGATGTCGGGTTCACCCCTCCACTTT. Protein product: CASSQAGMSGSPLHF.